This paragraph covers one T cell receptor (beta chain) sequence. The length of the CDR3 is 15 residues. J lost 5 bases, V lost 5 bases, and 6 bases had no gene match. Germline CDR1 is SGHNT and CDR2 is YYREEE (reference sequence). This sample was included in a study of blood T cell repertoires in COVID-19. Study context: The United States, Italy and Spain were the sources of the acute and convalescent COVID-19 samples. Nucleic acid was either cDNA or gDNA, and it came from T cells, B-cell-depleted T cells, or PBMCs.

The authors' processing: Reference gene primer amplification yielded estimated nucleated cell counts. Assay used: immunoSEQ multiplex PCR; TCRdb lists only in-frame clones, some missing. V and J calls and clone size come straight from that table; D and trimming were deduced from the DNA. This table holds about 230,000 clones, over 80% found once. The sample taken for sequencing was peripheral blood. The J gene is TRBJ2-3, the V gene TRBV5-4, with 12 bases lining up with TRBD1. The origin of this receptor is a man aged 35 to 55 with acute or convalescent COVID-19. The CDR3: CASREGQGAGDTQYF. In DNA, the CDR3 is TGTGCCAGCAGGGAGGGACAGGGGGCAGGAGATACGCAGTATTTT.